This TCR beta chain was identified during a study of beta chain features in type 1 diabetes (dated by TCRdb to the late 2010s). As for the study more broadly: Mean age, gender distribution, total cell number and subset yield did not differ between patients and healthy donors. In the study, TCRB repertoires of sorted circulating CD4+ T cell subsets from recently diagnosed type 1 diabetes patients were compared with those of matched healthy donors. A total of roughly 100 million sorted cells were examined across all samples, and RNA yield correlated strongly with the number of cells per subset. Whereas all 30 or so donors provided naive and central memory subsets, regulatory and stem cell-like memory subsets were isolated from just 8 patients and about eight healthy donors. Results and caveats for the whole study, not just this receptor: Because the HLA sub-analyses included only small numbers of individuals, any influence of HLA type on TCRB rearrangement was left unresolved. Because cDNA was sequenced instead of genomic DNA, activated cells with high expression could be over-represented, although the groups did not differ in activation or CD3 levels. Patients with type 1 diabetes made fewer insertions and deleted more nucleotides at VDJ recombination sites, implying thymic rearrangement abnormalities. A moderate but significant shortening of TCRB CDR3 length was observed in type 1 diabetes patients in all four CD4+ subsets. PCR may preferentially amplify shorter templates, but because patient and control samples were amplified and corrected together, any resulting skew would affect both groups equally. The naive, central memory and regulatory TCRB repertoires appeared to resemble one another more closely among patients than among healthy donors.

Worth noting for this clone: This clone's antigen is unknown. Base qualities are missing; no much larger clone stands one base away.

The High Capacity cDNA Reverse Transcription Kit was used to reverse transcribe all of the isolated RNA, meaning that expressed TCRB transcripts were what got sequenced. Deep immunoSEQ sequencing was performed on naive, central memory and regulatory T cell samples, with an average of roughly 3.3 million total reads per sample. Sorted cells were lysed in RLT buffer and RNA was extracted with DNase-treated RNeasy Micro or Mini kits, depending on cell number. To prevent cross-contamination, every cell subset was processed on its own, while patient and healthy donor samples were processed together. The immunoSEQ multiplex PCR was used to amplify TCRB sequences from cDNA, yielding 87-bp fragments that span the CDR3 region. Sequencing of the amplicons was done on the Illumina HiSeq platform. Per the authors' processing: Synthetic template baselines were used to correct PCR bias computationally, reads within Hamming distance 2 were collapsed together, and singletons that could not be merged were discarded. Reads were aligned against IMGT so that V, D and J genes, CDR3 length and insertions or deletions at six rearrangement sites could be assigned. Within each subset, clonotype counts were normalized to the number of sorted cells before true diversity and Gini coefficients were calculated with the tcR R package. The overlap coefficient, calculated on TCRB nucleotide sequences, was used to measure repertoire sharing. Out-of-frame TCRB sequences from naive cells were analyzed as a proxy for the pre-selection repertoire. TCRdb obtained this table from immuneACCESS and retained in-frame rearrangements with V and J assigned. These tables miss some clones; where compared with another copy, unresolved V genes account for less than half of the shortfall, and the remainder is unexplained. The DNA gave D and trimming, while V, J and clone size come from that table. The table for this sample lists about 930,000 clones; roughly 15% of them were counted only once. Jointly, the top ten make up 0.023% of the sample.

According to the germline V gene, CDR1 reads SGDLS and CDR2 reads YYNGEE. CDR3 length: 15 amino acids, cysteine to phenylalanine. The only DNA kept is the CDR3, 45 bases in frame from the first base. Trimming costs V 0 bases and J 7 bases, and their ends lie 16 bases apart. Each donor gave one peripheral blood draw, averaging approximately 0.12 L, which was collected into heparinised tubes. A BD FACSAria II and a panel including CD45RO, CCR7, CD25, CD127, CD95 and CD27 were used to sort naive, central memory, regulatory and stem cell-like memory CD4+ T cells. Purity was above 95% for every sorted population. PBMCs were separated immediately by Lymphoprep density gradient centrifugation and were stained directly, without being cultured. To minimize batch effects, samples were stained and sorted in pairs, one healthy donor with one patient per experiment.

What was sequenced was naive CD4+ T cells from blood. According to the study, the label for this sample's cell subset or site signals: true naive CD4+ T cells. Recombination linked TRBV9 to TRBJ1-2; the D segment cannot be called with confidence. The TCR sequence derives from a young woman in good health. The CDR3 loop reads CASSVDPRAGSGYTF. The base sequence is TGTGCCAGCAGCGTAGACCCCCGGGCAGGCTCTGGCTACACCTTC.